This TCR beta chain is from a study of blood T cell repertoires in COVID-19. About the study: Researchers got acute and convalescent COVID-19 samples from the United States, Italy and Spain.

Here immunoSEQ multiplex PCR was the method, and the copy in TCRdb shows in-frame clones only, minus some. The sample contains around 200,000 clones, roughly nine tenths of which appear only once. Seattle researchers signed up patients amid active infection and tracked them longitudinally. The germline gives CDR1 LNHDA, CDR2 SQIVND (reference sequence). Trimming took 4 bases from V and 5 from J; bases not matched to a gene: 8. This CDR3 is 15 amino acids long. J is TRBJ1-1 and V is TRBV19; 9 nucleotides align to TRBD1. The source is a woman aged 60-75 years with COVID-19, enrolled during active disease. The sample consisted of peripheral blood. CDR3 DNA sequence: TGTGCCAGTAGTAGATTACAGGGGGCTAGGACTGAAGCTTTCTTT. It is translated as CASSRLQGARTEAFF.